The rows below give T cell receptor beta chains drawn from one sample of a study of long-term antiretroviral therapy in people with HIV. Some clones are missing from TCRdb's copy, which holds only in-frame ones; the method was immunoSEQ multiplex PCR. The table includes roughly 15,000 clones, approximately 91% detected once. Source: unsorted PBMCs, taken 0.6 years after starting antiretroviral therapy. The receptors were sampled from a woman in her 40s with HIV. CDR3s include the opening cysteine and the closing phenylalanine or tryptophan. A D gene is named only where the DNA matches it firmly. Part of the rows lack a size; the others show once, few, many or a class for expanded clones.

. | . | TRBJ2-6 | TRBV5-1 | CASTQTSGANVLTF | TGCGCCAGCACCCAGACCTCTGGGGCCAACGTCCTGACTTTC
. | TRBD1 | TRBJ1-1 | TRBV9 | CASSVGTGGMNTEAFF | TGTGCCAGCAGCGTAGGGACAGGGGGCATGAACACTGAAGCTTTCTTT
few | TRBD1 | TRBJ1-1 | TRBV6-6 | CASTGGPLNTEAFF | TGTGCCTCAACAGGGGGCCCCCTTAACACTGAAGCTTTCTTT
. | . | TRBJ2-2 | TRBV7-8 | CASSPRDPNTGELFF | TGTGCCAGCAGCCCCCGGGACCCGAACACCGGGGAGCTGTTTTTT
. | TRBD1 | TRBJ2-5 | TRBV7-9 | CASSGTGDETQYF | TGTGCCAGCAGTGGGACAGGGGATGAGACCCAGTACTTC
. | . | TRBJ1-2 | TRBV7-9 | CASTGQDELNYGYTF | TGTGCCAGCACGGGGCAGGACGAACTAAACTATGGCTACACCTTC
. | TRBD1 | TRBJ1-5 | TRBV10-3 | CAIRDRVNQPQHF | TGTGCCATCAGGGACAGGGTTAATCAGCCCCAGCATTTT
. | . | TRBJ1-1 | TRBV5-6 | CASSNAGLNTEAFF | TGTGCCAGCAGCAACGCCGGATTGAACACTGAAGCTTTCTTT
few | TRBD1 | TRBJ1-5 | TRBV6-1 | CASSEARTGNNQPQHF | TGTGCCAGCAGTGAAGCGAGGACAGGGAACAATCAGCCCCAGCATTTT
. | . | TRBJ2-2 | TRBV5-4 | CASSLGSRNTGELFF | TGTGCCAGCAGCTTGGGCAGTAGGAACACCGGGGAGCTGTTTTTT
. | . | TRBJ1-1 | TRBV28 | CASSLGRAEAFF | TGTGCCAGCAGTTTGGGCAGGGCTGAAGCTTTCTTT
. | . | TRBJ1-3 | TRBV5-1 | CASRESSGNTIYF | TGCGCCAGCCGAGAGAGCTCTGGAAACACCATATATTTT
. | . | TRBJ1-4 | TRBV4-3 | CASSPHRDTEKLFF | TGCGCCAGCAGCCCCCACCGGGACACTGAAAAACTGTTTTTT
. | TRBD1 | TRBJ1-1 | TRBV25-1 | CASSEAGGSGTEAFF | TGTGCCAGCAGTGAAGCAGGGGGCTCGGGCACTGAAGCTTTCTTT
few | . | TRBJ2-7 | TRBV27 | CASKVGAGGREQYF | TGTGCCAGCAAGGTCGGGGCTGGGGGGCGGGAGCAGTACTTC